The clone carrying this T cell receptor (beta chain) was found once. What it recognizes is unknown. Per sorted-subset replicate PCR, input was approximately 0.2 ug DNA, representing tens of thousands of T cell genomes. TCRdb keeps only in-frame clones here, not all; method: immunoSEQ multiplex PCR. The top ten clones hold over 0.09% of a sample with about 650,000 clones, just under 97% of them seen once. Germline V CDR1 and CDR2: MNHEY, SMNVEV (reference sequence). The germline V and J ends were trimmed by 6 bases and 8 bases, with 14 bases remaining between them. The CDR3 is 13 amino acids. Naive CD8 cells comprised CD45RO-negative, CCR7-positively selected cells, excluding terminally differentiated effector memory CD45RA+ cells. This entry comes from a study of shared clonotypes between healthy human individuals. Across the study: Donors consisted of a couple of women and a few men between 18 and 49. There were three CD4 naive, three CD4 memory, two CD8 naive and one CD8 memory plates per donor.

Study observations and caveats: Relative to clonotypes present in all four donors, those not shared had lower generation probabilities.

This receptor was taken from a woman in her thirties in good health. The specimen sequenced was naive CD8+ T cells sorted from blood. This rearrangement joins TRBV27 to TRBJ1-3; D is ambiguous. The CDR3 DNA reads TGTGCCAGCAGCCCGGTTCCCGGGGACACCATATATTTT. Its protein product is CASSPVPGDTIYF.